This T cell receptor (beta chain) was sequenced for a study of blood T cell repertoires in COVID-19. Turning to the study itself: The United States, Italy and Spain were the sources of the acute and convalescent COVID-19 samples.

Germline V CDR1 and CDR2: SGHNT, YYREEE (reference sequence). V lost 0 bases and J 7 bases, leaving 8 bases between the germline ends. CDR3 size: 13 residues. Participants' reported clinical history set cohort assignment. Two negative PCRs, clearance, or symptom resolution were required of recovered Cohort 3 donors. This clone turned up a few times. This table comes from immunoSEQ multiplex PCR, and its TCRdb copy is limited to in-frame clones, with some not included. The table shows about 160,000 clones, with over 75% occurring only once. This TCR was sampled from a woman aged 50 to 65 who had recovered from COVID-19. The chain couples TRBV5-4 to TRBJ1-3; the D gene is possibly TRBD1 (5 bases). Material for sequencing was PBMCs or T cells enriched from blood (not recorded which). CDR3 region: CASSLAGGNTIYF. CDR3 DNA: TGTGCCAGCAGCTTGGCGGGGGGGAACACCATATATTTT.